The TCR beta chain described here comes from a study of beta chain features in type 1 diabetes. Overall study findings and caveats: In these data, an HLA type influence on TCRB rearrangement remained unresolved. Moderate yet significant TCRB CDR3 shortening was seen in Type 1 diabetes patients in all four CD4+ subsets. Cells with high TCR expression could be over-represented by cDNA sequencing. Shorter templates might be favored by PCR, equally in patients and controls.

Purity of each sorted population was above 95%. V lost 4 bases, J lost 0 bases, and 12 bases lay in between. This CDR3 contains 15 residues. Germline lookup yields CDR1 SGHAT and CDR2 FQNNGV. The authors reverse transcribed all of the isolated RNA, so sequencing captured expressed TCRB transcripts. Profiled with immunoSEQ multiplex PCR; TCRdb holds only in-frame clones, not every one. Found here are fewer than 18,000 clones, 70% to 80% of them singletons; the top ten hold around 0.31%. For this clone: Its antigen is as yet unknown.

The genes are TRBV11-2 and TRBJ1-1; no firm D call. This receptor was obtained from a woman between 18 and 29 years old with type 1 diabetes. The sequenced sample was stem cell memory CD4+ T cells from blood. DNA of the CDR3: TGTGCCAGCAGCTCGCTCACGAACATGAACACTGAAGCTTTCTTT. Protein sequence: CASSSLTNMNTEAFF.